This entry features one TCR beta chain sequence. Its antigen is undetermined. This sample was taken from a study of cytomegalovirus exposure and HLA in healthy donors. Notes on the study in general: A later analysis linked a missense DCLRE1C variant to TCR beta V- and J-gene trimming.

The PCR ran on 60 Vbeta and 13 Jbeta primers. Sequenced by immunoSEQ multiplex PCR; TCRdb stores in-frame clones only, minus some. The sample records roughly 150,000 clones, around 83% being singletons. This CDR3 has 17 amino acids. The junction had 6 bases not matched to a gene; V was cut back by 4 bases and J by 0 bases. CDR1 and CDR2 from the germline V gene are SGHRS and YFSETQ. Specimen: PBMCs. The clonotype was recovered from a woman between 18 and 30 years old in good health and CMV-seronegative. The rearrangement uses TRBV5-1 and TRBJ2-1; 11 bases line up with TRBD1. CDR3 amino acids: CASSPWTGGLSYNEQFF. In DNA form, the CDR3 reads TGCGCCAGCAGCCCATGGACAGGGGGCCTCTCCTACAATGAGCAGTTCTTC.